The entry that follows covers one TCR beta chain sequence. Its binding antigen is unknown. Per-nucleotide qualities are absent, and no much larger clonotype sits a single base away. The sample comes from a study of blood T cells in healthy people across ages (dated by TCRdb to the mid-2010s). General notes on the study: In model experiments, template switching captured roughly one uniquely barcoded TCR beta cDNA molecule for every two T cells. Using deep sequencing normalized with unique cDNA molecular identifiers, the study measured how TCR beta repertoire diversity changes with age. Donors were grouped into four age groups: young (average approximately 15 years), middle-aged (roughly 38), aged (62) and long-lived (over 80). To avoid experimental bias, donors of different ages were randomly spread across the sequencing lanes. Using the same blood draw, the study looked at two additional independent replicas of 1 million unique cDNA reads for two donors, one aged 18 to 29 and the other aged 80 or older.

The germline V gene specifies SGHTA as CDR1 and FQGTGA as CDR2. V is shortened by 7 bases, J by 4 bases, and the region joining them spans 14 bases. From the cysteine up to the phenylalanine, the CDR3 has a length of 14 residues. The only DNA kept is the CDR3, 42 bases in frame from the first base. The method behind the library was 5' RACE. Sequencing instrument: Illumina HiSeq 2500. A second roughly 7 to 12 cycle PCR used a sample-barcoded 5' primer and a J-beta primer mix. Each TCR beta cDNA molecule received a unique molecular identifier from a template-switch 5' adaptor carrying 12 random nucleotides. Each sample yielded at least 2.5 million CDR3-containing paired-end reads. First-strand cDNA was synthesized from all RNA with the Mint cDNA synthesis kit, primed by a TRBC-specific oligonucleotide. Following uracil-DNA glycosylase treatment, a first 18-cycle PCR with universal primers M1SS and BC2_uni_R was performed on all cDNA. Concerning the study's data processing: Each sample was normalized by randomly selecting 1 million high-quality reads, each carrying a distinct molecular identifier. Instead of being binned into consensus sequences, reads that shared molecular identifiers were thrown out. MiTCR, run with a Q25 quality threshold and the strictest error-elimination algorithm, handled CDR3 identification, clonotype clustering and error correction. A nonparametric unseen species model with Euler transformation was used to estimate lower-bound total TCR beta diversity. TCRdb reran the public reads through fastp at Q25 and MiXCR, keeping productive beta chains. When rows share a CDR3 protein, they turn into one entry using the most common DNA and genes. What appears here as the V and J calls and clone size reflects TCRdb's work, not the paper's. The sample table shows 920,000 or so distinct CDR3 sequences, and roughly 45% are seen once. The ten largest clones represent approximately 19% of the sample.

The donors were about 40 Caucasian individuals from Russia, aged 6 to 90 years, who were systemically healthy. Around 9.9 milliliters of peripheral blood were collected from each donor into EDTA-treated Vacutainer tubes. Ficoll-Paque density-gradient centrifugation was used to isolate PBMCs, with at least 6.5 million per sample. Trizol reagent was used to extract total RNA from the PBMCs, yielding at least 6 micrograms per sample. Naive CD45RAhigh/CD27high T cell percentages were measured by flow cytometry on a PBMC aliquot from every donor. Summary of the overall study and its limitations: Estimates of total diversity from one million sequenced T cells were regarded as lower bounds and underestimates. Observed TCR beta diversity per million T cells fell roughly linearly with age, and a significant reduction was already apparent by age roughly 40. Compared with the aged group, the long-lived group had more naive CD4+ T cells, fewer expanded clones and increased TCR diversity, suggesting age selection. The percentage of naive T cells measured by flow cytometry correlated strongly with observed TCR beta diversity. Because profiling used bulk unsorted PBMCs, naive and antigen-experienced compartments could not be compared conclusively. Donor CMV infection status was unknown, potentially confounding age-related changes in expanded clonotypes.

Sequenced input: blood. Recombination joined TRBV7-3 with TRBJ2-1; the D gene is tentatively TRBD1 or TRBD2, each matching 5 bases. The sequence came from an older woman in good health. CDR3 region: CASTGAGAYNEQFF. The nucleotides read TGTGCCAGCACCGGCGCCGGGGCATACAATGAGCAGTTCTTC.